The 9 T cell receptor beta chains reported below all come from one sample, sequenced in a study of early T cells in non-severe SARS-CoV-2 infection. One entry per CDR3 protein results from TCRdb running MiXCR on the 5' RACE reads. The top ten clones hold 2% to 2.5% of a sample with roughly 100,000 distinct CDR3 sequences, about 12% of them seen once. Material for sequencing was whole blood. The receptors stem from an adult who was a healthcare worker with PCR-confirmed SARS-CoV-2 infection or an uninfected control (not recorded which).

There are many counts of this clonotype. The CDR3: CASSFGATYEQYF. The CDR3 DNA follows: TGTGCCAGCAGTTTCGGGGCAACCTACGAGCAGTACTTC. The V and J genes are TRBV28 and TRBJ2-7; the D call may be TRBD1 or TRBD2 (5 bases each). V dropped 3 bases and J dropped 2 bases, with 8 bases sitting between them. The CDR3 extends over 13 amino acids. The germline V gene has CDR1 MDHEN and CDR2 SYDVKM. Drawing the rest from reference TRBV28 and TRBJ2-7, the complete variable domain is DVKVTQSSRYLVKRTGEKVFLECVQDMDHENMFWYRQDPGLGLRLIYFSYDVKMKEKGDIPEGYSVSREKKERFSLILESASTNQTSMYLCASSFGATYEQYFGPGTRLTVT.

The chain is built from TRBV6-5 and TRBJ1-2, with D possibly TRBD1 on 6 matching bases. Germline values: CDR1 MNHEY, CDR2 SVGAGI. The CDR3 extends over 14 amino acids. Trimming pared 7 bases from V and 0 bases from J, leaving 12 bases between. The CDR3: CASKGGTPNYGYTF. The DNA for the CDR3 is TGTGCCAGCAAGGGGGGGACACCTAACTATGGCTACACCTTC.

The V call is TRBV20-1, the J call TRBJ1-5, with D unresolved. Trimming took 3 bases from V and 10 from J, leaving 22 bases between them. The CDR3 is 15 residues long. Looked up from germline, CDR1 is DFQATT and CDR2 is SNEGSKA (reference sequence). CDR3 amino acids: CSASREVLSISPQHF. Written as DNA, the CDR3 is TGCAGTGCTAGCCGGGAAGTACTCTCCATCAGCCCCCAGCATTTT.

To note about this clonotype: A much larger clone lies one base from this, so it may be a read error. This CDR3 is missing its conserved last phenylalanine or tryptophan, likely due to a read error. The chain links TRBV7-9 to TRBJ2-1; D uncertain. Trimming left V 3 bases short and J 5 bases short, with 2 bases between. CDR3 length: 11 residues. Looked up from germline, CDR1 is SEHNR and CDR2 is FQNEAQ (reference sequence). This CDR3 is CASSFHNEQFY. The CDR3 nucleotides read TGTGCCAGCAGCTTCCACAATGAGCAGTTCTAC.

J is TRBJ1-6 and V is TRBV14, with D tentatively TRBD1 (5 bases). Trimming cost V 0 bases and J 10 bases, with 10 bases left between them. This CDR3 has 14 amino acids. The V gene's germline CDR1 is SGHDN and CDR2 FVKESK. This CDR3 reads CASSQEFRGSPLHF. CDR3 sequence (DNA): TGTGCCAGCAGCCAAGAATTTCGGGGCTCACCCCTCCACTTT. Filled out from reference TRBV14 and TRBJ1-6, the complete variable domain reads EAGVTQFPSHSVIEKGQTVTLRCDPISGHDNLYWYRRVMGKEIKFLLHFVKESKQDESGMPNNRFLAERTGGTYSTLKVQPAELEDSGVYFCASSQEFRGSPLHFGNGTRLTVT.

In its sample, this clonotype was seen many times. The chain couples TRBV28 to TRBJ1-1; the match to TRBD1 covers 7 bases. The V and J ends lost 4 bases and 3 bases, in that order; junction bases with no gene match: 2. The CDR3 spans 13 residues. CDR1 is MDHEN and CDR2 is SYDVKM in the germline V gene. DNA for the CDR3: TGTGCCAGCAGTTGGGGACAGCACACTGAAGCTTTCTTT. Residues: CASSWGQHTEAFF.

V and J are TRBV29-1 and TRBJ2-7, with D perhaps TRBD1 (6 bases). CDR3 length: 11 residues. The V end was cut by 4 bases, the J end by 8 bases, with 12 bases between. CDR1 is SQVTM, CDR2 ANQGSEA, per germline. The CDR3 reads CSVGIQGKQYF. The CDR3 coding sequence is TGCAGCGTTGGGATTCAGGGGAAGCAGTACTTC.

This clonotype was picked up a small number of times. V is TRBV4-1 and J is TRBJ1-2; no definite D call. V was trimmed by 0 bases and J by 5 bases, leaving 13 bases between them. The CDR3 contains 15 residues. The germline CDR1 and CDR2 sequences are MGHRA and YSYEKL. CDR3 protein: CASSQEIGRFYGYTF. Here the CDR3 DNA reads TGCGCCAGCAGCCAAGAGATTGGACGGTTTTATGGCTACACCTTC.

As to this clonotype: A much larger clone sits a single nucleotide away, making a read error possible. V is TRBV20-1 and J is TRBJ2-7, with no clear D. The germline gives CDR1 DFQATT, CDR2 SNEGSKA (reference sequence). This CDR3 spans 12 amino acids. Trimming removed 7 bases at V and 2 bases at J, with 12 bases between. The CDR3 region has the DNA TGCAGTGTCAGGCTGGGAACCTACGAGCAGTACTTC. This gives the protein CSVRLGTYEQYF.